The sequence of this TCR beta chain was determined in a study of vaccination effects on CD4 cells after COVID-19. Study-level results: Late post-vaccination, clones induced by infection and those induced by vaccine underwent marked clonal contraction. No early post-infection timepoints were available in the study, which also included few convalescent patients.

CDR3 length: 14 residues. Looked up from germline, CDR1 is SNHLY and CDR2 is FYNNEI. V gave up 8 bases and J gave up 1 base, with 14 bases separating them. This clone has more than one count but fewer than ten. Its cognate antigen is unknown. Sequencing followed a ViraFEST assay step that expanded antigen-specific CD4+ T cells with viral peptide pools. The authors isolated CD4+ T cells after about 10 days of culture. Negative nucleocapsid antibody tests before and after vaccination confirmed no previous SARS-CoV-2 infection. On day 3 and again on day 7, half the medium was replaced with IL-2 medium. Repertoires were generated with immunoSEQ multiplex PCR, while TCRdb's copy carries only in-frame clones and drops some. The data contain about 73,000 clones, around 74% of them singletons.

The chain recombines TRBV2 with TRBJ1-1, with D perhaps TRBD1 (5 bases). The sample consisted of CD4+ T cells from PBMCs cultured with HCoV-NL63 spike peptides, taken before COVID-19 vaccination. The clonotype originates from a human donor who received a COVID-19 vaccine. Here the CDR3 DNA reads TGTGCCAGCGCGGTACGGGGGTCGAACACTGAAGCTTTCTTT. The encoded protein is CASAVRGSNTEAFF.